The clone carrying this TCR beta chain was counted only a few times. The antigen remains unidentified. Germline CDR1 and CDR2: MRHNA and SNTAGT. Trimming shortened V by 5 bases and J by 6 bases, and 11 bases separated the two germline ends. This CDR3 comprises 13 residues. Sequenced by immunoSEQ multiplex PCR; TCRdb stores in-frame clones only, minus some. The sample records about 130,000 clones, roughly 91% being singletons. This sample was included in a study of graft-versus-host responses after intestinal transplantation. The sequences come from unstimulated CD4+ T cells sorted from spleen or lymph node cells, collected before intestinal transplant. The chain has TRBV6-4 and TRBJ2-1, with D perhaps TRBD2 (5 bases). The TCR originated in a human donor who received an intestinal transplant. The CDR3 region is CASSRGLPNEQFF. The CDR3 DNA reads as TGTGCCAGCAGTCGCGGGCTCCCCAATGAGCAGTTCTTC.